This T cell receptor (beta chain) was sequenced in a study of response to subunit inactivated influenza vaccine. TCRdb itself ran the RT-PCR reads through MiXCR, one entry per CDR3 protein. The sample contains a few hundred thousand distinct CDR3 sequences, approximately 10% of which appear only once. Points from the study as a whole: With each seasonal influenza vaccination, the authors suggested, few new T cells are recruited.

There are a few counts of this clonotype. No antigen is known for it. Trimming took 5 bases from V and 5 from J; bases not matched to a gene: 14. CDR1 is MGHDK and CDR2 is SYGVNS in the germline V gene. The CDR3 sequence is 17 residues long. Sample: PBMCs from blood, taken about 40 days after vaccination. This TCR derives from a man aged 50 or older who received an inactivated influenza vaccine. The chain links TRBV25-1 to TRBJ2-5; TRBD2 aligns across 10 bases. The CDR3 nucleotides are TGTGCCAGCAGTCGGCGGACTAGCGGTTTCCAGACGGAGACCCAGTACTTC. Protein sequence: CASSRRTSGFQTETQYF.